One T cell receptor (beta chain) is described in this entry. The sample is drawn from a study of blood T cell repertoires in COVID-19. Study as a whole: Collection of acute and convalescent COVID-19 samples took place in the United States, Italy and Spain. PBMCs, B-cell-depleted T cells, or T cells were the source of the cDNA or gDNA that made up the material.

Germline CDR1 SGHTA, CDR2 FQGNSA. V dropped 5 bases and J dropped 9 bases, with 17 bases sitting between them. The CDR3 is made up of 15 amino acids. The authors' processing: The authors estimated nucleated cell counts from reference gene primer amplification. The repertoire was sequenced with immunoSEQ multiplex PCR; TCRdb's copy has only in-frame clones and lacks some. The D gene and trimming were derived from the DNA, and the V and J assignments and clone size from that table. The sample lists 200,000 to 250,000 clones, about 83% occurring once. Sequences were obtained from peripheral blood. The rearrangement joins TRBV7-2 to TRBJ1-6, with D maybe TRBD1 (5 bases). This TCR derives from a human donor in a cohort sampled during active COVID-19. The CDR3: CASSPNQGIISPLHF. The CDR3, as DNA: TGTGCCAGCAGCCCAAATCAGGGTATCATTTCACCCCTCCACTTT.